This T cell receptor (beta chain) came from a study of identifying expanded T cells in peripheral blood. Germline-derived CDR1 and CDR2 are MNHEY and SVGAGI. Trimming stripped 0 bases from V and 1 base from J, with 6 bases between. This CDR3 is 15 amino acids long. Using immunoSEQ multiplex PCR, the repertoire was profiled, and TCRdb retains in-frame clones only, with some absent. Of 70,000 or so clones listed, roughly 90% were seen once; the top ten hold 3% to 4%. No infections or other immune events were documented during collection. General observations from the study: Differentially abundant clones: roughly 1.2 between replicates, about 16 at approximately two weeks, 19 to 20 at four.

Remarks on this clone: Its specificity is unknown.

The rearrangement uses TRBV6-5 and TRBJ2-2; weak D call: TRBD2 (5 bases). Material: blood. This clonotype was obtained from a person between 18 and 69 years old in good health. The DNA of the CDR3 is TGTGCCAGCAGTTACTCACTAGGGAACACCGGGGAGCTGTTTTTT. It is translated as CASSYSLGNTGELFF.